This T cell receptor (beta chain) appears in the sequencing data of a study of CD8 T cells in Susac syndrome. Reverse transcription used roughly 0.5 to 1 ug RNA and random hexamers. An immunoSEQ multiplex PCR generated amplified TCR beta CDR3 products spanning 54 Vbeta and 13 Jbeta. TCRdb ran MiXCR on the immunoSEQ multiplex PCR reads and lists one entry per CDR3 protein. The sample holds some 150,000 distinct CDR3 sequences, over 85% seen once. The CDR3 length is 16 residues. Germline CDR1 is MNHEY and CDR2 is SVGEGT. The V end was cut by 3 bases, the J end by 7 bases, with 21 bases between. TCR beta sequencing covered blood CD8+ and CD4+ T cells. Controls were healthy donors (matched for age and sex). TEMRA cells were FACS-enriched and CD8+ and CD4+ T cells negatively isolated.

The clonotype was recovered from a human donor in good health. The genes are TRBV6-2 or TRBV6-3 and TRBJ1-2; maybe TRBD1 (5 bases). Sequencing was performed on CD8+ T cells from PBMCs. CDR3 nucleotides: TGTGCCAGCAGTTATCGTCCAGGGACCCGGAGGTTTGGCTACACCTTC. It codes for CASSYRPGTRRFGYTF.